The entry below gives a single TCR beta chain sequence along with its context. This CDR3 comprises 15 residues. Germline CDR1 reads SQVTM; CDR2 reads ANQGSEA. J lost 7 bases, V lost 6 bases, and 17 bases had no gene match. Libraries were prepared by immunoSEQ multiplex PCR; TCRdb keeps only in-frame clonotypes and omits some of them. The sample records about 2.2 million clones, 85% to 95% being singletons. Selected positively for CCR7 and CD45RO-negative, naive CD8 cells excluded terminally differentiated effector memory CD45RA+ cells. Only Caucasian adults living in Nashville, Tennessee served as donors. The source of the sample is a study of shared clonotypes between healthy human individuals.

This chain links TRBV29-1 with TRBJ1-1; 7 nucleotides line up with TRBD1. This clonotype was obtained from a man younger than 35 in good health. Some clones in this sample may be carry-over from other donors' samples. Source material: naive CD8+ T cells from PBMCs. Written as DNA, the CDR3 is TGCAGCGTCGGACGATGGGACAGCGAGCCCCTTGAAGCTTTCTTT. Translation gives CSVGRWDSEPLEAFF.